These T cell receptor beta chains were read from a single sample in a study of beta chain features in type 1 diabetes. The table came from immunoSEQ multiplex PCR; TCRdb's copy has only in-frame clones and leaves some out. Of 310,000 or so clones detected, 6.5% to 10% appear once; the ten largest clones hold 0.44%. The sample was central memory CD4+ T cells from blood. The receptor source for this set is a woman aged 18-35 years in good health. Each CDR3 is given with its conserved first and last residue. A D gene is named only where the DNA matches it firmly. Not all rows give a size; the values are once, few, many and, for expanded clones, a class.

j_call v_call d_call clone_size cdr3_nt cdr3_aa
TRBJ2-1 TRBV19 TRBD2 few TGTGCCAGTACACGCTCAAGGGACTACCCACTTAATGAGCAGTTCTTC CASTRSRDYPLNEQFF
TRBJ2-4 TRBV27 TRBD1 few TGTGCCAGCAGTTCCAGACAGGGCTTCGACGTCATTCAGTACTTC CASSSRQGFDVIQYF
TRBJ2-3 TRBV6-5 TRBD1 NA TGTGCCATCACTAAGACAGGGACAGATACGCAGTATTTT CAITKTGTDTQYF
TRBJ2-3 TRBV5-1 TRBD2 many TGCGCCAGCAGCTCCCTGACTAGCGGGAGAGGGGATACGCAGTATTTT CASSSLTSGRGDTQYF
TRBJ2-5 TRBV5-1 NA many TGCGCCAGCAGCTTGGGCGGGGAGATGGAGACCCAGTACTTC CASSLGGEMETQYF
TRBJ2-7 TRBV5-1 NA few TGCGCCAGCAGCTTGGTGTCAGCCTACGAGCAGTACTTC CASSLVSAYEQYF
TRBJ2-7 TRBV2 TRBD1 NA TGTGCCAGCAGAGAGGACAGGCAGCTCTGGGAGCAGTACTTC CASREDRQLWEQYF
TRBJ2-3 TRBV28 NA few TGTGCCAGTAGGGGGGAGCGTATCCGACAGGATACGCAGTATTTT CASRGERIRQDTQYF
TRBJ2-2 TRBV6-4 TRBD1 NA TGTGCCAGCAGAGAGGGGACAGGGTTCACCGGGGAGCTGTTTTTT CASREGTGFTGELFF
TRBJ1-1 TRBV7-9 NA few TGTGCCAGCAGCTTAGCGGGCAGTAACACTGAAGCTTTCTTT CASSLAGSNTEAFF
TRBJ2-1 TRBV4-2 NA NA TGTGCCAGCAGCCAGGCCCAGCTTTATGAGCAGTTCTTC CASSQAQLYEQFF
TRBJ2-2 TRBV7-2 NA few TGTGCCAGCAGCCCTCGGACAGTCCTCAGGGAGCTGTTTTTT CASSPRTVLRELFF
TRBJ1-1 TRBV29-1 NA NA TGCAGCGTTCAGGGGAACACTGAAGCTTTCTTT CSVQGNTEAFF
TRBJ2-7 TRBV9 TRBD2 NA TGTGCCAGCAGCGCCTACGGGACTAGCGGTTACGAGCAGTACTTC CASSAYGTSGYEQYF
TRBJ2-7 TRBV6-5 TRBD2 few TGTGCCAGCTCCGGGACTACCGTTTACGAGCAGTACTTC CASSGTTVYEQYF
TRBJ2-7 TRBV27 NA NA TGTGCCAGCAGTCTTAATCCTACTGCCGAGCAGTACTTC CASSLNPTAEQYF
TRBJ2-7 TRBV2 NA NA TGTGCCAGCGAACCGGGTCGTACCTACGAGCAGTACTTC CASEPGRTYEQYF
TRBJ1-4 TRBV9 TRBD1 few TGTGCCAGCAGCGTAGGGCGTGGGACAGGGGATGAAAAACTGTTTTTT CASSVGRGTGDEKLFF
TRBJ2-1 TRBV19 NA NA TGTGCCAGTAGCCGGGGACTGTTCGTTAACAATGAGCAGTTCTTC CASSRGLFVNNEQFF
TRBJ2-1 TRBV7-9 TRBD2 few TGTGCCAGCAGCTACACTACTAGCGGGACAAACAATGAGCAGTTCTTC CASSYTTSGTNNEQFF
TRBJ2-7 TRBV6-4 NA few TGTGCCAGCAGTGACTCTGGGGGCGGCGAGCAGTACTTC CASSDSGGGEQYF
TRBJ2-1 TRBV7-3 NA NA TGTGCCAGCGGGAGTGCCTACAATGAGCAGTTCTTC CASGSAYNEQFF
TRBJ2-5 TRBV7-9 NA many TGTGCCAGCAGCACCCACGTCCAAGAGACCCAGTACTTC CASSTHVQETQYF
TRBJ2-5 TRBV9 TRBD2 NA TGTGCCAGCAGCGTAGACGGGGGAGGGGTAGAGACCCAGTACTTC CASSVDGGGVETQYF
TRBJ1-1 TRBV29-1 NA NA TGCAGCGGAGGGGGAGACGTGGGAGCTTTCTTT CSGGGDVGAFF
TRBJ2-1 TRBV2 NA NA TGTGCCAGCAGTGAACCTGGGGTGGGTGAGCAGTTCTTC CASSEPGVGEQFF
TRBJ2-7 TRBV5-1 NA NA TGCGCCAGCAGCAGGAGGACGGGGGTGGACGAGCAGTACTTC CASSRRTGVDEQYF
TRBJ1-5 TRBV2 TRBD1 NA TGTGCCAGCAGTGGGACAGGGGGCGAGGGCAATCAGCCCCAGCATTTT CASSGTGGEGNQPQHF
TRBJ2-4 TRBV6-5 TRBD2 few TGTGCCAGCAGATCTAGCGGGAGGGCCCCAAACATTCAGTACTTC CASRSSGRAPNIQYF
TRBJ2-3 TRBV7-2 NA NA TGTGCCAGCAGCTTATATCTGATTACCACAGATACGCAGTATTTT CASSLYLITTDTQYF
TRBJ2-5 TRBV7-2 NA NA TGTGCCAGCAGCTTAGGGACGGGGGCGCGGGAGACCCAGTACTTC CASSLGTGARETQYF
TRBJ1-4 TRBV6-5 NA few TGTGCCAGCAGTACGTTCGGATACGTAAATGAAAAACTGTTTTTT CASSTFGYVNEKLFF
TRBJ1-1 TRBV4-2 NA NA TGTGCCAGCAGCCAAGACCCACAGGGAAACACTGAAGCTTTCTTT CASSQDPQGNTEAFF
TRBJ2-5 TRBV28 TRBD2 few TGTGCCAGCATATTCAGCGGGATTCCAGAGACCCAGTACTTC CASIFSGIPETQYF
TRBJ2-5 TRBV10-3 TRBD1 NA TGTGCCACCCAAGGGGGCAGGGCGGGCCAAGAGACCCAGTACTTC CATQGGRAGQETQYF
TRBJ2-3 TRBV29-1 NA few TGCAGCTCTGATGGGGGCACAGATACGCAGTATTTT CSSDGGTDTQYF
TRBJ2-3 TRBV13 NA NA TGTGCCAGCAGCCAAGCAGGGAGGGATACGCAGTATTTT CASSQAGRDTQYF
TRBJ2-5 TRBV18 NA NA TGTGCCAGCTCACCATGGGCAGGGAAGGAGACCCAGTACTTC CASSPWAGKETQYF
TRBJ2-3 TRBV7-3 TRBD2 many TGTGCCAGCAGCTCCCCCTATTTTGGCGGGAGGGATAGCACAGATACGCAGTATTTT CASSSPYFGGRDSTDTQYF
TRBJ2-6 TRBV9 NA few TGTGCCAGCAGCTCCCCCAGGGGTGGGGCCAACGTCCTGACTTTC CASSSPRGGANVLTF
TRBJ2-1 TRBV20-1 NA few TGCAGTGCAATTGACGTTAGGGAGCAGTTCTTC CSAIDVREQFF
TRBJ2-1 TRBV21-1 NA few TGTGCCAGCAGCAAGGACACTCCGAGCAGTGAGCAGTTCTTC CASSKDTPSSEQFF
TRBJ2-7 TRBV19 NA NA TGTGCCGTCGGACCTCCGGGTGGCTACGAGCAGTACTTC CAVGPPGGYEQYF
TRBJ2-2 TRBV2 NA many TGTGCCAGCAGGACGGGCGGGAACACCGGGGAGCTGTTTTTT CASRTGGNTGELFF
TRBJ2-3 TRBV4-1 NA few TGCGCCAGCAGCACACAGACAGCTAGAAGCACAGATACGCAGTATTTT CASSTQTARSTDTQYF
TRBJ2-3 TRBV7-2 TRBD2 many TGTGCCAGCCAGCATCTAGCGGAACGCACAGATACGCAGTATTTT CASQHLAERTDTQYF
TRBJ2-2 TRBV7-3 TRBD1 NA TGTGCCAGCAGCTCGGACAGGCTAACCGGGGAGCTGTTTTTT CASSSDRLTGELFF
TRBJ2-5 TRBV27 NA NA TGTGCCAGCAGTTTATTCGGAGGGGGCAGTTTAGAGACCCAGTACTTC CASSLFGGGSLETQYF
TRBJ1-1 TRBV6-4 TRBD1 few TGTGCCAGCAGTGACGCCGGACAGGGCCCTCGCCGTAACACTGAAGCTTTCTTT CASSDAGQGPRRNTEAFF
TRBJ2-1 TRBV19 NA NA TGTGCCAGTAGTTCCCCGGGAGCGAACCCCTACAATGAGCAGTTCTTC CASSSPGANPYNEQFF
TRBJ1-2 TRBV9 NA few TGTGCCAGCAGCGGAGGGACGTTCCCCAACCCTGTTTATGGCTACACCTTC CASSGGTFPNPVYGYTF
TRBJ1-1 TRBV7-3 NA few TGTGCCAGCAGCTTACACCCAGGCCATGGGTACAGTGAAGCTTTCTTT CASSLHPGHGYSEAFF
TRBJ2-1 TRBV20-1 TRBD1 NA TGCAGCCCGGGACAGGGCAATGAGCAGTTCTTC CSPGQGNEQFF
TRBJ2-5 TRBV7-9 TRBD2 few TGTGCCAGCAGCTTAGTTCTAGCGGGTCAAGAGACCCAGTACTTC CASSLVLAGQETQYF